Following are 20 T cell receptor beta chains from one sample sequenced in a study of memory CD4+ T cells and cytomegalovirus serostatus. Single viable CD3+CD4+CD8-CD45RO+ cells were sorted as the memory CD4+ T cells. Assay: immunoSEQ multiplex PCR; the TCRdb copy retains only in-frame clones and omits some. The table shows 25,000 to 35,000 clones, with around 74% occurring only once. Sequenced sample: memory CD4+ T cells from blood. These receptors were obtained from an adult in good health and CMV-seronegative. Some clones in this sample may be carry-over from other donors' samples.

This clone was recorded a few times. The chain joins TRBV19 to TRBJ2-1; no clear D. The ends were cut back, 8 bases at V and 4 bases at J, with 9 bases in the middle. Per the germline V gene, CDR1 is LNHDA and CDR2 is SQIVND (reference sequence). The CDR3 has 12 residues. This CDR3 is CASGLQYNEQFF. The CDR3 DNA reads TGTGCCAGTGGTCTCCAGTACAATGAGCAGTTCTTC.

The gene calls are TRBV29-1 and TRBJ1-2; weak D call: TRBD1 (5 bases). In germline, CDR1 is SQVTM, CDR2 ANQGSEA. The CDR3 covers 14 residues. Trimming removed 0 bases from V and 4 bases from J, with 12 bases in between. The CDR3 DNA follows: TGCAGCGTTGAAGATCTCGGGACTTTCTATGGCTACACCTTC. This sequence encodes CSVEDLGTFYGYTF.

This clone has only a few counts. The chain carries TRBV6-5 and TRBJ1-4; TRBD1 matches 7 bases. V trimming: 6 bases; J trimming: 5 bases; junction bases outside the gene matches: 6. CDR1 is MNHEY and CDR2 is SVGAGI in the germline V gene. The CDR3 totals 14 residues. CDR3 sequence reads: CASRSTGLNEKLFF. The CDR3 nucleotides read TGTGCCAGCAGGTCGACAGGGTTGAATGAAAAACTGTTTTTT.

The chain joins TRBV29-1 to TRBJ1-1; no reliable D call. This CDR3 is built from 12 residues. Germline V gene lookup returns CDR1 SQVTM and CDR2 ANQGSEA. Trimming pared 6 bases from V and 7 bases from J, leaving 15 bases between. The CDR3, as DNA: TGCAGCGTCGCGACGGGCACGGTTGAAGCTTTCTTT. Translating it yields CSVATGTVEAFF.

The CDR3 loop reads CASKTQGGATPNEQFF. DNA for the CDR3: TGCGCCAGCAAAACCCAGGGGGGGGCCACCCCCAATGAGCAGTTCTTC. The chain carries TRBV5-1 and TRBJ2-1, with D perhaps given as TRBD1 or TRBD2 (7 bases each). Germline V gene sequence: CDR1 SGHRS, CDR2 YFSETQ. This CDR3 spans 16 amino acids. Trimming removed 6 bases from V and 6 bases from J, with 22 bases in between. Together with reference TRBV5-1 and TRBJ2-1, the CDR3 gives the full variable domain: KAGVTQTPRYLIKTRGQQVTLSCSPISGHRSVSWYQQTPGQGLQFLFEYFSETQRNKGNFPGRFSGRQFSNSRSEMNVSTLELGDSALYLCASKTQGGATPNEQFFGPGTRLTVL.

In its sample, this clone was seen a few times. The chain uses TRBV30 and TRBJ2-5; the match to TRBD2 covers 9 bases. Germline assignment: CDR1 GTSNPN and CDR2 SVGIG (reference sequence). With 2 bases clipped from V and 1 base from J, the junction kept 2 bases outside the gene matches. The CDR3 sequence is 14 residues long. CDR3 nucleotides: TGTGCCTGGAGTCCTAGCGGGGTCCAAGAGACCCAGTACTTC. Translation: CAWSPSGVQETQYF.

The rearrangement uses TRBV7-2 and TRBJ2-7, with D unresolved. This CDR3 region has 14 residues. V dropped 0 bases and J dropped 1 base, with 7 bases sitting between them. CDR1 is SGHTA and CDR2 is FQGNSA in the germline V gene. CDR3 in DNA: TGTGCCAGCAGCTTAGCGGACCGGTCCTACGAGCAGTACTTC. Its protein product is CASSLADRSYEQYF.

The chain combines TRBV7-9 with TRBJ2-7; D is possibly TRBD1 (8 bases). The CDR3 covers 15 residues. Germline CDR1 is SEHNR and CDR2 is FQNEAQ (reference sequence). V lost 5 bases and J 9 bases, leaving 23 bases between the germline ends. The DNA for the CDR3 is TGTGCCAGCAGCCCAAACAGGGGGGGCCTGGAGGGGCAGTACTTC. This encodes CASSPNRGGLEGQYF.

V and J are TRBV10-3 and TRBJ2-4; 7 bases are shared with TRBD2. This CDR3 has 14 residues. Trimming cost V 4 bases and J 5 bases; bases outside gene matches: 5. Germline values: CDR1 ENHRY, CDR2 SYGVKD. The CDR3 DNA sequence: TGTGCCATCAGTGCAGGGACTAACGAAAACATTCAGTACTTC. As protein: CAISAGTNENIQYF.

The chain links TRBV28 to TRBJ1-2, with D possibly TRBD1 on 5 matching bases. Deletions cut 6 bases from V and 4 bases from J, with 12 bases between. Per germline, CDR1 MDHEN and CDR2 SYDVKM. The CDR3 covers 13 residues. The CDR3 region is CASSPQATYGYTF. CDR3 DNA: TGTGCCAGCAGCCCACAGGCGACCTATGGCTACACCTTC.

The CDR3 coding sequence is TGTGCCAGCAGTCTAAATAGCGGGGGACACCTCCAGTCACTCAACAATGAGCAGTTCTTC. Its translation is CASSLNSGGHLQSLNNEQFF. The V call is TRBV13, the J call TRBJ2-1; 9 bases fit TRBD2. The CDR3 spans 20 residues. Per germline, CDR1 PRHDT and CDR2 FYEKMQ (reference sequence). J was trimmed by 5 bases and V by 6 bases; bases with no gene match: 23.

In this sample, this clone turned up a few times. The rearrangement uses TRBV5-1 and TRBJ1-4; D is possibly TRBD1 (5 bases). This CDR3 is 16 amino acids long. Trimming stripped 1 base from V and 4 bases from J, with 14 bases between. Germline CDR1 is SGHRS and CDR2 is YFSETQ. The CDR3 is CASSLFGDLSNEKLFF. The CDR3 DNA sequence: TGCGCCAGCAGCTTGTTTGGGGACTTGAGTAATGAAAAACTGTTTTTT.

The gene calls are TRBV11-2 and TRBJ2-1; 14 nucleotides match TRBD2. V shed 5 bases, J shed 6 bases, and the junction held 9 bases outside the gene matches. Germline lookup yields CDR1 SGHAT and CDR2 FQNNGV. This CDR3 contains 17 residues. The CDR3 protein is CASSLTSGGAMGNEQFF. The CDR3 DNA is TGTGCCAGCAGCCTGACTAGCGGGGGGGCCATGGGCAATGAGCAGTTCTTC.

This chain uses TRBV9 with TRBJ1-1; D not certain. The length of the CDR3 is 13 residues. The germline CDR1 and CDR2 sequences are SGDLS and YYNGEE. Deletions cut 2 bases from V and 5 bases from J, with 10 bases between. CDR3 sequence: CASSVDERTEAFF. The CDR3, as DNA: TGTGCCAGCAGCGTGGACGAAAGGACTGAAGCTTTCTTT.

The chain carries TRBV19 and TRBJ2-3, with D perhaps matching TRBD2 (5 bases). This CDR3 has 14 amino acids. Germline V gene data show CDR1 as LNHDA and CDR2 as SQIVND (reference sequence). The V and J ends lost 8 bases and 7 bases respectively, with 19 bases between them. The DNA for the CDR3 is TGTGCCAGTGAAGACATTACCCGGGGAAATACGCAGTATTTT. Translating gives CASEDITRGNTQYF.

This chain joins TRBV28 and TRBJ1-5; D is unclear. Germline CDR1 MDHEN, CDR2 SYDVKM. This CDR3 is built from 17 residues. With 5 bases removed from V and 2 bases from J, the gap between germline ends came to 19 bases. The CDR3 coding sequence is TGTGCCAGCAGTCTGCGTGGAGACTTTTATGGCAATCAGCCCCAGCATTTT. The encoded protein is CASSLRGDFYGNQPQHF.

The chain couples TRBV7-2 to TRBJ1-1; no definite D call. V was shortened by 4 bases and J by 4 bases, with 16 bases between the two germline ends. CDR3 length: 15 amino acids. The germline V gene has CDR1 SGHTA and CDR2 FQGNSA. CDR3 loop: CASSSAGPTGTEAFF. The CDR3 DNA sequence: TGTGCCAGCAGCTCGGCCGGGCCCACGGGCACTGAAGCTTTCTTT. The entire variable domain, with the rest obtained from reference TRBV7-2 and TRBJ1-1, is as follows: GAGVSQSPSNKVTEKGKDVELRCDPISGHTALYWYRQSLGQGLEFLIYFQGNSAPDKSGLPSDRFSAERTGGSVSTLTIQRTQQEDSAVYLCASSSAGPTGTEAFFGQGTRLTVV.

The CDR3 DNA reads as TGTGCCAGCAGCTTTACCTCCGCGGGGGGGCTTAGCTCCTACGAGCAGTACTTC. Amino acids: CASSFTSAGGLSSYEQYF. The chain has TRBV7-2 and TRBJ2-7; 9 positions agree with TRBD2. V trimming: 3 bases; J trimming: 0 bases; junction bases outside the gene matches: 12. The CDR3 is made up of 18 amino acids. The germline CDR1 and CDR2 sequences are SGHTA and FQGNSA.

Regarding this clone: This may stem from a read error, because a much larger clone lies one nucleotide away. The chain joins TRBV7-3 to TRBJ1-6, with 8 bases aligning to TRBD1. V lost 8 bases, J lost 5 bases, and 8 bases stayed unmatched. Germline V lookup: CDR1 SGHTA, CDR2 FQGTGA. This CDR3 spans 15 amino acids. CDR3 loop: CASGAQGANNSPLHF. CDR3 sequence (DNA): TGTGCCAGCGGCGCCCAGGGGGCAAATAATTCACCCCTCCACTTT.

This rearrangement joins TRBV6-1 to TRBJ2-4; D is undetermined. This CDR3 is built from 16 residues. The V gene's germline CDR1 is MNHNS and CDR2 SASEGT. Trimming took off 3 bases at V and 3 bases at J, with 15 bases between the two ends. The CDR3 DNA reads TGTGCCAGCAGTGATAGGGTGAAACAGATCAAAAACATTCAGTACTTC. Translation gives CASSDRVKQIKNIQYF.